The entry below gives a single TCR beta chain sequence along with its context. Running of the v3.0 immunoSEQ assay took place at survey level. Measured with immunoSEQ multiplex PCR; TCRdb has only the in-frame clones, and not every one. There are 25,000 to 30,000 clones in the sample; roughly four fifths occur only once, and about 5.1% lies in the top ten. Specimens held about 0.85-11 million cryopreserved PBMC prior to DNA extraction. This entry belongs to a study of long-term antiretroviral therapy in people with HIV. Study summary: It was about a decade after the earliest samples that the 2015 immediate-ART recommendation appeared.

The CDR3 consists of 18 residues. V was clipped by 3 bases and J by 0 bases, with 18 bases between them. The germline CDR1 and CDR2 sequences are MGHRA and YSYEKL. The material sequenced was unsorted PBMCs, taken 1.1 years before starting antiretroviral therapy. This TCR came from a woman younger than 45 with HIV. The chain is built from TRBV4-1 and TRBJ2-1; tentatively, D is TRBD2 (6 bases). The CDR3 DNA follows: TGCGCCAGCAGCCACCAGGGACTTCGGGAGAACTCCTACAATGAGCAGTTCTTC. It translates to CASSHQGLRENSYNEQFF.